The 23 T cell receptor beta chains below were found in one sample sequenced in a study of T cells in Graves' hyperthyroidism and ophthalmopathy. From RNA transcripts, TCR beta CDR3 regions were amplified. During a first-round RT-PCR of the TCR CDR3, the HTBI primer set was used. TCRdb re-called the multiplex PCR reads through MiXCR, storing one row per CDR3 protein. The sample records 380,000 or so distinct CDR3 sequences, approximately 19% being singletons. Sequencing was done on a sample of blood. Receptor source: a woman aged 18 to 35 with Graves' hyperthyroidism.

Many counts were recorded for this clonotype. The CDR3 loop is CASSSDPPRPETQYF. CDR3 bases: TGTGCCAGCAGTTCCGACCCCCCCAGGCCAGAGACCCAGTACTTC. The chain carries TRBV12-3 or TRBV12-4 and TRBJ2-5; D is unclear. The V end was cut by 4 bases, the J end by 4 bases, with 16 bases between. The CDR3 covers 15 residues.

This clonotype was recorded once. V usage is TRBV25-1 and J usage is TRBJ2-7; D not resolved. Germline loops: CDR1 MGHDK, CDR2 SYGVNS. V lost 4 bases and J 7 bases, leaving 8 bases between the germline ends. This CDR3 region has 11 residues. In DNA form, the CDR3 reads TGTGCCAGCAGTGGCGTATGGGAGCAGTACTTC. This gives the protein CASSGVWEQYF.

This clonotype occurred many times. J is TRBJ1-1 and V is TRBV13; TRBD1 might be the D (6 bases). The CDR3 is made up of 15 amino acids. Per germline, CDR1 PRHDT and CDR2 FYEKMQ (reference sequence). V was clipped by 1 base and J by 4 bases, with 13 bases between them. CDR3 loop: CASSLVAGESTEAFF. In DNA form, the CDR3 reads TGTGCCAGCAGCTTAGTAGCAGGGGAGAGCACTGAAGCTTTCTTT.

The rearrangement uses TRBV18 and TRBJ2-2; D gene uncertain. Trimming removed 2 bases at V and 0 bases at J, with 10 bases between. Germline CDR1 KGHSH, CDR2 LQKENI. The CDR3 is made up of 16 amino acids. CDR3 coding DNA: TGTGCCAGCTCACCAACACAGAGCCCGAACACCGGGGAGCTGTTTTTT. Amino acid sequence: CASSPTQSPNTGELFF.

This clonotype has a count of ten or more. The CDR3 coding sequence is TGTGCCAGCAGCTTGGTTAGCGCAGGAAACGCAGATGGCTACACCTTC. Protein: CASSLVSAGNADGYTF. V gene TRBV11-2 combines with J gene TRBJ1-2; D is ambiguous. This CDR3 is built from 16 residues. The germline V gene encodes CDR1 SGHAT and CDR2 FQNNGV. V lost 3 bases, J lost 6 bases, and 20 bases lay in between.

The gene calls are TRBV7-2 and TRBJ2-5; D uncertain. CDR3 length: 11 residues. Germline V gene data show CDR1 as SGHTA and CDR2 as FQGNSA. V was trimmed by 2 bases and J by 7 bases, leaving 5 bases between them. In DNA, the CDR3 is TGTGCCAGCAGCTTAACGGCGACCCAGTACTTC. This sequence encodes CASSLTATQYF.

This clonotype was seen at least ten times. V gene TRBV20-1 combines with J gene TRBJ2-7; 7 positions agree with TRBD2. This CDR3 contains 14 residues. The V gene end was trimmed by 6 bases and the J gene end by 6 bases; junction bases not matched to a gene: 14. Germline CDR1 reads DFQATT; CDR2 reads SNEGSKA (reference sequence). CDR3 residues: CSADSGLVKVEQYF. The DNA for the CDR3 is TGCAGTGCCGACAGCGGACTAGTGAAGGTCGAGCAGTACTTC.

This clonotype came up many times. The chain uses TRBV7-2 and TRBJ2-7; 10 bases match TRBD2. The CDR3 is made up of 16 amino acids. The germline gives CDR1 SGHTA, CDR2 FQGNSA. J was trimmed by 3 bases and V by 5 bases; bases with no gene match: 10. CDR3 sequence (DNA): TGTGCCAGCAGCCTCTTAGCGGGGGGCCCCCACTACGAGCAGTACTTC. Its translation: CASSLLAGGPHYEQYF.

This clonotype was observed at least ten times. The chain joins TRBV5-5 to TRBJ1-2; D ambiguous. The CDR3 has 14 residues. Deletions cut 3 bases from V and 2 bases from J, with 11 bases between. Germline-derived CDR1 and CDR2 are SGHKS and YYEKEE (reference sequence). In DNA, the CDR3 is TGTGCCAGCAGCTCGGGATTGGCGAACTATGGCTACACCTTC. Translated: CASSSGLANYGYTF.

This clonotype appeared many times. The chain is built from TRBV20-1 and TRBJ1-3; D might be TRBD1 (5 bases). Germline CDR1 and CDR2: DFQATT and SNEGSKA (reference sequence). V lost 1 base and J 3 bases, leaving 16 bases between the germline ends. CDR3 length: 16 amino acids. In DNA form, the CDR3 reads TGCAGTGCTAGAGCCCCGTGGGGCTTCGGTGGAAACACCATATATTTT. Its protein is CSARAPWGFGGNTIYF.

In this sample, this clonotype turned up many times. CDR3 sequence (DNA): TGTGCCAGCAGTGAAGCGATACGGGACAGGGTGGACTATGGCTACACCTTC. It translates to CASSEAIRDRVDYGYTF. This chain uses TRBV6-1 with TRBJ1-2; 9 bases are a match to TRBD1. Germline loops: CDR1 MNHNS, CDR2 SASEGT. This CDR3 has 17 amino acids. After removal of 0 bases from V and 3 bases from J, the junction contained 8 bases not matched to a gene.

This clonotype came up many times. The chain links TRBV29-1 to TRBJ1-1; 9 bases match TRBD1. Germline CDR1 SQVTM, CDR2 ANQGSEA. The CDR3 length is 15 residues. V trimming: 3 bases; J trimming: 0 bases; junction bases outside the gene matches: 5. CDR3 sequence: CSVDPGQGVNTEAFF. The CDR3 DNA follows: TGCAGCGTTGACCCGGGACAGGGTGTGAACACTGAAGCTTTCTTT.

This clonotype was seen ten or more times. This chain connects TRBV12-3 or TRBV12-4 to TRBJ2-7; either TRBD1 or TRBD2 may fit D (5 bases each). V dropped 6 bases and J dropped 2 bases, with 14 bases sitting between them. CDR3 length: 14 amino acids. This chain's CDR3 is CASRSGLNPYEQYF. CDR3 DNA: TGTGCCAGCAGATCGGGGCTTAATCCCTACGAGCAGTACTTC.

This clonotype was seen ten or more times. The chain carries TRBV29-1 and TRBJ2-5; 10 bases agree with TRBD2. The CDR3 is 14 amino acids. V shed 3 bases and J 4 bases; nucleotides not matched to a gene: 5. Germline values: CDR1 SQVTM, CDR2 ANQGSEA. The CDR3 loop is CSVDSGGASETQYF. In DNA, the CDR3 is TGCAGCGTTGACAGCGGGGGGGCATCAGAGACCCAGTACTTC. The variable domain in full, with the rest retrieved from reference TRBV29-1 and TRBJ2-5, is SAVISQKPSRDICQRGTSLTIQCQVDSQVTMMFWYRQQPGQSLTLIATANQGSEATYESGFVIDKFPISRPNLTFSTLTVSNMSPEDSSIYLCSVDSGGASETQYFGPGTRLLVL.

This clonotype showed up just a few times. The rearrangement joins TRBV19 to TRBJ1-3; D might be TRBD1 (5 bases). This CDR3 contains 15 residues. V was clipped by 4 bases and J by 0 bases, with 10 bases between them. CDR1 is LNHDA and CDR2 is SQIVND in the germline V gene (reference sequence). The CDR3 loop reads CASSTRQGSGNTIYF. The CDR3 DNA is TGTGCCAGTAGTACCCGGCAGGGCTCTGGAAACACCATATATTTT. The complete variable domain, with remaining parts taken from reference TRBV19 and TRBJ1-3, reads DGGITQSPKYLFRKEGQNVTLSCEQNLNHDAMYWYRQDPGQGLRLIYYSQIVNDFQKGDIAEGYSVSREKKESFPLTVTSAQKNPTAFYLCASSTRQGSGNTIYFGEGSWLTVV.

This clonotype was recorded many times. This rearrangement joins TRBV28 to TRBJ1-2; D gene unclear. V lost 6 bases, J lost 4 bases, and 9 bases lay in between. This CDR3 comprises 12 residues. The V gene's germline CDR1 is MDHEN and CDR2 SYDVKM. The CDR3, as DNA: TGTGCCAGCAGCCTAGGAGTCTATGGCTACACCTTC. Its translation: CASSLGVYGYTF.

V and J are TRBV7-9 and TRBJ1-1, with TRBD1 matching 7 bases. V lost 5 bases and J lost 5; bases outside the gene matches: 8. Germline CDR1 and CDR2: SEHNR and FQNEAQ (reference sequence). The CDR3 has 14 residues. DNA of the CDR3: TGTGCCAGCAGCGCAACTACAGGGGAGACTGAAGCTTTCTTT. Translated: CASSATTGETEAFF.

This clonotype was picked up many times. The CDR3, as DNA: TGTGCCAGCAGTGAATCCCCGGCAGCCCTGGCGGACTATGGCTACACCTTC. Translating gives CASSESPAALADYGYTF. V and J are TRBV2 and TRBJ1-2; unclear D gene. Germline V gene lookup returns CDR1 SNHLY and CDR2 FYNNEI. Trimming removed 2 bases from V and 3 bases from J, with 19 bases in between. The CDR3 loop spans 17 amino acids.

In this sample, this clonotype turned up many times. The chain recombines TRBV11-2 with TRBJ2-1, with 11 bases lining up with TRBD2. The CDR3 contains 13 residues. Germline V gene lookup returns CDR1 SGHAT and CDR2 FQNNGV. J lost 9 bases, V lost 10 bases, and 8 bases had no gene match. The CDR3 protein is CATSSGGMSEQFF. Here the CDR3 DNA reads TGTGCCACCTCTAGCGGGGGGATGTCTGAGCAGTTCTTC.

The chain has TRBV12-3 or TRBV12-4 and TRBJ2-5, with 11 bases lining up with TRBD2. Trimming cost V 5 bases and J 9 bases; bases outside gene matches: 14. The CDR3 contains 16 residues. In DNA form, the CDR3 reads TGTGCCAGCAGTGGACCCCGGGCTAGCGGGGGGAACGCCCAGTACTTC. Protein product: CASSGPRASGGNAQYF.

This clonotype was seen ten or more times. V and J are TRBV10-3 and TRBJ2-7; no definite D call. CDR3 length equals 13 residues. In germline, CDR1 is ENHRY, CDR2 SYGVKD. V was clipped by 3 bases and J by 2 bases, with 8 bases between them. The DNA of the CDR3 is TGTGCCATCAGTGATGCACCCGCCTACGAGCAGTACTTC. Translating gives CAISDAPAYEQYF.

The chain joins TRBV6-5 to TRBJ1-1; 7 positions match TRBD1. Looked up from germline, CDR1 is MNHEY and CDR2 is SVGAGI. This CDR3 spans 15 amino acids. V gave up 4 bases and J gave up 0 bases; unmatched junction bases: 5. The DNA of the CDR3 is TGTGCCAGCAGTTTGCGAGGGGGCATGAACACTGAAGCTTTCTTT. Its translation is CASSLRGGMNTEAFF.

This clonotype was counted many times. The chain recombines TRBV3-1 with TRBJ2-7; tentative D call: TRBD2 (5 bases). The length of the CDR3 is 15 residues. With 4 bases removed from V and 4 bases from J, the gap between germline ends came to 17 bases. CDR1 LGHDT and CDR2 YNNKEL come from the germline V gene (reference sequence). The CDR3 protein is CASSPDPWTLYEQYF. CDR3 coding DNA: TGTGCCAGCAGCCCAGATCCATGGACTTTGTACGAGCAGTACTTC.